This TCR beta chain comes out of a study of T cell responses to AZD1222 COVID-19 vaccine. Produced via immunoSEQ multiplex PCR; TCRdb's table is partial and in-frame only. The table lists under 150,000 clones, 85% to 90% of them singletons. The CDR3 has 12 amino acids. V was shortened by 4 bases and J by 6 bases, with 7 bases between the two germline ends. Germline V gene lookup returns CDR1 ENHRY and CDR2 SYGVKD. Findings of the study overall: Along spike, vaccine-associated CD4 TCRs were found throughout, with dominance at 160-218 and 743-854. Only a handful of individuals given AZD1222 were seropositive at baseline.

This clone was picked up one time. Its antigen is currently unknown. The starting material was peripheral blood, obtained on day 0 of MenACWY control vaccination. V and J are TRBV10-3 and TRBJ2-1; D possibly corresponds to TRBD1 (5 bases). This receptor was taken from an adult in good health. The CDR3 loop reads CAISGGSNEQFF. The CDR3 region has the DNA TGTGCCATCAGTGGGGGCTCCAATGAGCAGTTCTTC.